Given below is one T cell receptor beta chain in context. This clone was seen only once. Its target antigen remains unknown. There are no base qualities to consult, and no much larger clone falls within one base. This record belongs to a study of blood T cell repertoires in COVID-19 (dated by TCRdb to 2020 to 2021). General notes on the study: Samples from collaborators originated in the United States, Italy and Spain and spanned both the acute and convalescent phases of COVID-19. The prospective study material was composed of cDNA or gDNA derived from T cells, B-cell-depleted T cells, or PBMCs. The dataset comprised deeply sampled blood TCRbeta repertoires from subjects exposed to, actively infected with, or recovered from COVID-19. The repertoires were released in a freely available public database intended as a resource for research on the immune response to SARS-CoV-2. The samples were drawn from two sources: the first 160 participants of the ongoing ImmuneRACE study, and 1,254 subjects contributed by 6 global collaborators. The sample metadata nearly always contained a de-identified subject ID, COVID-19 status, age in years and sex. Where available, HLA class I and class II types were taken from metadata supplied by the sample provider and were not determined by assay-based typing.

The full study reports these points: The quantity of clinical and demographic metadata differed by source and by participant and was supplied without curation.

V sheds 4 bases and J sheds 0 bases, leaving 16 bases between their ends. From the cysteine up to the phenylalanine, the CDR3 has a length of 17 residues. Only the CDR3 DNA is retained, 51 bases long and in frame from the first base. TCRbeta CDR3 regions were amplified from genomic DNA by means of the immunoSEQ Assay, a bias-controlled multiplex PCR. Concerning the study's data processing: The number of nucleated cells in each sample was estimated by amplification of reference gene primers within the assay. Sequence reads were collapsed and filtered to measure the absolute abundance of every unique TCRbeta CDR3 rearrangement. For each sample, productive Simpson clonality was calculated as the square root of Simpson's diversity index across productive rearrangements. Here the immuneACCESS table is served through TCRdb, limited to in-frame sequences with V and J called. Missing clones are a known gap in these copies; in checked studies unresolved V genes cover under half, and the rest lacks a known reason. V and J calls and clone size are those listed in that table; D and trimming were worked out from the DNA. This sample comprises approximately 320,000 clones, approximately 86% of them detected only once. The ten top clones hold around 8.9% of the sample.

Participants in the prospective study were enrolled through a virtual design, were aged about 18 to 90 years, and lived in approximately 25 United States geographic areas. In the prospective study, cohorts were assigned on the basis of participant-reported clinical history obtained from a screening survey and a study questionnaire. For ImmuneRACE Cohort 3, a participant was defined as recovered based on two consecutive negative NP/OP PCR tests, clearance by a healthcare professional, or resolution of symptoms. Each participant in the prospective study had whole blood, serum and a nasopharyngeal or oropharyngeal swab collected by mobile phlebotomists. Participants in the prospective study had the option to provide additional blood draws and questionnaires over a roughly 2-month period. Prospective study blood samples were shipped either frozen or at room temperature before DNA extraction.

The rearrangement combines TRBV5-7 with TRBJ1-4, with TRBD1 tentatively as D gene (5 bases match). TRBV5-7 is an open reading frame, and its role is uncertain. Sequenced material: PBMCs or T cells enriched from blood (not recorded which). This sequence was found in a woman younger than 30 who had recovered from COVID-19. The nucleotides read TGTGCCAGCAGCCCCCGACGGGGGGTCTCAACTAATGAAAAACTGTTTTTT. Its translation is CASSPRRGVSTNEKLFF.